The 22 T cell receptor beta chains below all came from one sample that was sequenced in a study of tumor and adjacent non-tumor tissue in lung cancer. RNA was extracted from bulk tissue without any cell sorting. This non-tumor lung sample came from over 3 cm beyond the tumor edge. TCRbeta libraries were built with three rounds of nested PCR, modified from ARM-PCR. Each CDR3 protein gets one entry after TCRdb re-called the multiplex PCR reads with MiXCR. The table lists more than 45,000 distinct CDR3 sequences, 74% of them singletons. The sequenced material came from distant non-tumor lung tissue. These TCRs come from a woman aged 55-70 years with non-small cell lung cancer.

Comment on this clonotype: Because it lacks the conserved phenylalanine or tryptophan at the end, this CDR3 is likely a read error. V usage is TRBV6-2 or TRBV6-3 and J usage is TRBJ2-2, with a tentative D call TRBD2 (5 bases). Germline CDR1 is MNHEY and CDR2 is SVGEGT. The CDR3 has 17 residues. The germline V and J ends were trimmed by 2 bases and 3 bases, with 16 bases remaining between them. CDR3 protein: CASSYTQQRAYTGELFI. The DNA for the CDR3 is TGTGCCAGCAGTTACACCCAACAGAGGGCATACACCGGGGAGCTGTTTATT.

CDR3 nucleotides: TGTGCCAGCGACTTCCAGGGTCCATACGAGCAGTACTTC. Amino acid sequence: CASDFQGPYEQYF. V usage is TRBV14 and J usage is TRBJ2-7, with TRBD1 as a possible D gene (5 bases). This CDR3 comprises 13 residues. Trimming cost V 8 bases and J 4 bases, with 15 bases left between them. The germline CDR1 and CDR2 sequences are SGHDN and FVKESK.

The chain's CDR3 is CASNRTTHGDGYTF. The CDR3 DNA follows: TGTGCCAGCAACCGAACAACCCATGGAGATGGCTACACCTTC. The chain employs TRBV6-5 and TRBJ1-2; D is ambiguous. The CDR3 loop spans 14 amino acids. Per germline, CDR1 MNHEY and CDR2 SVGAGI. V was trimmed by 7 bases and J by 6 bases, leaving 18 bases between them.

The V gene is TRBV4-3, the J gene TRBJ2-4; 7 bases fit TRBD1. After removal of 1 base from V and 9 bases from J, the junction contained 18 bases not matched to a gene. CDR1 and CDR2 from the germline V gene are LGHNA and YSLEER. CDR3 size: 18 residues. CDR3 residues: CASSQAWRIGGYVGIQYF. The CDR3, as DNA: TGCGCCAGCAGCCAAGCCTGGAGGATAGGGGGCTATGTGGGCATTCAGTACTTC.

With regard to this clonotype: One junction end does not reproduce the germline sequence, and a read error may be involved. The chain combines TRBV4-3 with TRBJ2-2; TRBD2 agrees at 8 bases. The CDR3 is 18 amino acids. Germline loops: CDR1 LGHNA, CDR2 YSLEER. The CDR3 spells CAISQEISGISNTGELFF. CDR3 DNA sequence: TGCGCCATCAGCCAAGAAATTAGCGGGATATCGAACACCGGGGAGCTATTTTTT.

The J gene is TRBJ2-2, the V gene TRBV6-2 or TRBV6-3; D gene uncertain. This CDR3 has 16 amino acids. V lost 8 bases and J 1 base, leaving 17 bases between the germline ends. From germline, CDR1 is MNHEY and CDR2 SVGEGT. The CDR3: CASGFSLTENTGELFF. The CDR3 DNA sequence: TGTGCCAGCGGTTTTTCACTAACGGAGAACACCGGGGAGCTGTTTTTT.

In this sample, this clonotype turned up many times. The V gene is TRBV5-1, the J gene TRBJ1-2; no firm D call. The CDR3 length is 15 residues. Germline V CDR1 and CDR2: SGHRS, YFSETQ. The germline V and J ends were trimmed by 2 bases and 1 base, with 12 bases remaining between them. The CDR3 region has the DNA TGCGCCAGCAGCTTTGTCAGTACAGTTAACTATGGCTACACCTTC. Its protein product is CASSFVSTVNYGYTF.

The J gene is TRBJ1-2, the V gene TRBV7-9; D perhaps matches TRBD1 (5 bases). Trimming removed 8 bases at V and 5 bases at J, with 21 bases between. CDR3 length: 15 residues. Looked up from germline, CDR1 is SEHNR and CDR2 is FQNEAQ (reference sequence). The CDR3 here is CASGSTGTADYGYTF. The CDR3 DNA sequence: TGTGCCAGCGGGTCCACCGGGACGGCGGATTATGGCTACACCTTC.

As concerns this clonotype: The junction departs from germline at one end; a sequencing error may be responsible. This chain links TRBV5-5 with TRBJ2-5; TRBD1 matches at 10 bases. The V gene's germline CDR1 is SGHKS and CDR2 YYEKEE (reference sequence). CDR3 length: 15 residues. CDR3 protein: CVSSEYRQGAETQYF. Here the CDR3 DNA reads TGTGTCAGCAGCGAGTATAGACAGGGGGCAGAGACCCAGTACTTC.

V and J are TRBV6-5 and TRBJ2-1; 7 bases line up with TRBD2. The germline CDR1 and CDR2 sequences are MNHEY and SVGAGI. This CDR3 contains 15 residues. Trimming removed 1 base from V and 11 bases from J; junction bases left unmatched: 11. The CDR3 spells CASSYCGTNVDKQFF. Here the CDR3 DNA reads TGTGCCAGCAGTTACTGCGGGACTAATGTTGATAAGCAGTTCTTC.

Remarks on this clonotype: The junction does not match germline at one end; this may be a read error. V and J are TRBV10-3 and TRBJ2-7; D is perhaps TRBD2 (6 bases). This CDR3 is built from 14 residues. From germline, CDR1 is ENHRY and CDR2 SYGVKD. CDR3 sequence reads: CAISGVGAGYEQYF. DNA of the CDR3: TGTGCCATCAGCGGAGTGGGAGCGGGCTACGAACAGTACTTC.

This clonotype was observed a few times. One junction end does not reproduce the germline sequence, and a read error may be involved. The chain links TRBV11-3 to TRBJ2-7, with D tentatively TRBD2 (6 bases). Germline CDR1 and CDR2: SGHNT and YENEEA. The CDR3 totals 14 residues. CDR3 nucleotides: TGTGTCAGCAGCTTAGGTGCGGGAACCTACGAGCAGTACTTC. Translated: CVSSLGAGTYEQYF.

Points on this clonotype: The conserved phenylalanine or tryptophan is not found at the CDR3 terminus, so this likely reflects a read error. The chain joins TRBV11-2 to TRBJ1-3; D unresolved. Between the trimmed V and J ends, which lost 3 bases and 1 base, there was a span of 13 bases. Germline CDR1 SGHAT, CDR2 FQNNGV. The CDR3 spans 16 residues. CDR3 nucleotides: TGTGCCAGCAGCTTTGGCCTTTCTAGATCTGGAAACACCATATATCTT. This sequence encodes CASSFGLSRSGNTIYL.

This clonotype was counted many times. The chain recombines TRBV9 with TRBJ1-1; D is ambiguous. V shed 0 bases and J shed 3 bases, with 6 bases lying between them. The CDR3 has 13 residues. Germline values: CDR1 SGDLS, CDR2 YYNGEE. CDR3 region: CASSVAGHTEAFF. CDR3 DNA sequence: TGTGCCAGCAGCGTAGCCGGACACACTGAAGCTTTCTTT.

This clonotype has ten or more counts. The limits of the CDR3 on the DNA are not certain, so only TCRdb's listed CDR3 is given. This chain uses TRBV5-1 with TRBJ1-1; the table's TRBD1 call for D was not verified on the DNA. The CDR3 length equals 16 residues, ends included. Looked up from germline, CDR1 is SGHRS and CDR2 is YFSETQ. This CDR3 reads CASSFGQGGPRPKAFF.

The V gene is TRBV6-5, the J gene TRBJ1-2; no firm D call. The germline V gene encodes CDR1 MNHEY and CDR2 SVGAGI. This CDR3 is 15 amino acids long. V lost 6 bases and J 4 bases, leaving 18 bases between the germline ends. The CDR3 DNA reads TGTGCCAGCAGCCAATTAACTCCCCATGGCTATGGCTACACCTTC. It yields the protein CASSQLTPHGYGYTF.

Regarding this clonotype: The CDR3 ends on some other residue instead of the conserved phenylalanine or tryptophan, so this is likely a read error. The chain employs TRBV5-6 and TRBJ2-7, with D possibly being TRBD1 (6 bases). The germline CDR1 and CDR2 sequences are SGHDT and YYEEEE. This CDR3 contains 15 residues. The CDR3 nucleotides are TGTGCCAGTAGCTTTGGACAGACCAGCACCTACGAGCAGTACATC. It translates to CASSFGQTSTYEQYI.

Details on this clonotype: A junction end diverges from the germline sequence, so it may reflect a read error. The V gene is TRBV4-3, the J gene TRBJ2-3; D is perhaps TRBD1 or TRBD2 (5 bases each). This CDR3 has 15 residues. CDR1 and CDR2 (germline): LGHNA, YSLEER. CDR3 nucleotide sequence: TGCGCCAGCAACCAAGGGACCAGCGGTACAGATATGCAGTATTTT. Translated, it gives CASNQGTSGTDMQYF.

Turning to this clonotype: At one end, the junction sequence differs from germline, possibly due to a read error. The rearrangement joins TRBV29-1 to TRBJ2-1; 10 positions agree with TRBD1. Germline lookup yields CDR1 SQVTM and CDR2 ANQGSEA. The length of the CDR3 is 11 residues. Here the CDR3 DNA reads TGCAGCGCCCGGACAGGGGGAGAGCAGTTCTTT. Translation gives CSARTGGEQFF.

As concerns this clonotype: One junction end does not reproduce the germline sequence, and a read error may be involved. V usage is TRBV29-1 and J usage is TRBJ2-1; 11 bases line up with TRBD2. The germline gives CDR1 SQVTM, CDR2 ANQGSEA. The CDR3 totals 16 residues. The CDR3 loop reads CSVRTSGPSSYNQQFF. The CDR3 nucleotides are TGCAGCGTCAGGACTAGCGGGCCCAGCTCCTACAATCAGCAGTTCTTC.

As regards this clonotype: Lacking the conserved final phenylalanine or tryptophan, this CDR3 likely reflects a read error. The chain has TRBV4-1 and TRBJ1-1; 10 bases are shared with TRBD1. This CDR3 comprises 15 residues. The trim removed 1 base at V and 8 bases at J, leaving 7 bases unmatched. Germline lookup yields CDR1 MGHRA and CDR2 YSYEKL. CDR3 sequence: CASSQGQGAMAEAFL. The CDR3, as DNA: TGCGCCAGCAGCCAAGGACAGGGGGCGATGGCCGAAGCTTTCCTT.

This clonotype occurred once. Relative to the germline gene, one junction end is altered; a read error may explain this. This CDR3 reads CVSSAQGPLEKLFF. In DNA, the CDR3 is TGTGTCAGCAGCGCCCAGGGACCCCTTGAAAAACTGTTTTTT. The chain joins TRBV4-2 to TRBJ1-4; a weak D match, TRBD1 (5 bases). The germline CDR1 and CDR2 sequences are LGHNA and YNFKEQ. This CDR3 is 14 amino acids long.